This is a list of T cell receptor beta chains from one sample in a study of regulatory T cells in long-lasting Graves disease. TCRdb re-derived calls from the multiplex PCR reads in MiXCR, one entry per CDR3 protein. Of about 540,000 distinct CDR3 sequences in the sample, approximately 15% were seen once. The data also belong to a second study, concerning T cells in Graves' hyperthyroidism and ophthalmopathy.

The sequencing used peripheral blood mononuclear cells (PBMCs), collected at new diagnosis, from a patient treated with antithyroid drugs. Receptor source: a man younger than 45 with Graves disease. CDR3s include the opening cysteine and the closing phenylalanine or tryptophan. Each record gives: V gene, J gene, D gene, clone size, CDR3 DNA, CDR3 protein. A D gene is named only where the DNA matches it firmly. Size is omitted from some rows. Given values are once, few, many or a class for expanded clones.

V gene: TRBV3-1
J gene: TRBJ2-7
D gene: NA
clone size: many
CDR3 DNA: TGTGCCAGCAGCCGAGGGACCATCTCCTACGAGCAGTACTTC
CDR3 protein: CASSRGTISYEQYF

V gene: TRBV3-1
J gene: TRBJ2-7
D gene: NA
clone size: few
CDR3 DNA: TGTGCCAGCAGCCAAACGCGGAGTGGGGAGCAGTACTTC
CDR3 protein: CASSQTRSGEQYF

V gene: TRBV5-1
J gene: TRBJ2-1
D gene: NA
clone size: few
CDR3 DNA: TGCGCCAGCAGCCCCTCACCGGAGGACTCCTACAATGAGCAGTTCTTC
CDR3 protein: CASSPSPEDSYNEQFF

V gene: TRBV20-1
J gene: TRBJ2-3
D gene: TRBD2
clone size: few
CDR3 DNA: TGCAGTGCTAACCCAAAAGCGGGAGTCACAGATACGCAGTATTTT
CDR3 protein: CSANPKAGVTDTQYF

V gene: TRBV20-1
J gene: TRBJ2-1
D gene: TRBD2
clone size: many
CDR3 DNA: TGCAGTGCCCTGACTAGCGGGAGGGTCAATGAGCAGTTCTTC
CDR3 protein: CSALTSGRVNEQFF

V gene: TRBV12-3/TRBV12-4
J gene: TRBJ2-7
D gene: NA
clone size: many
CDR3 DNA: TGTGCCAGCAGCGGGAGAATCAACGAGCAGTACTTC
CDR3 protein: CASSGRINEQYF

V gene: TRBV7-8
J gene: TRBJ2-7
D gene: TRBD1
clone size: NA
CDR3 DNA: TGTGCCAGCAGCACAGGGGGCCGGGAGCAGTACTTC
CDR3 protein: CASSTGGREQYF

V gene: TRBV5-6
J gene: TRBJ1-5
D gene: NA
clone size: few
CDR3 DNA: TGTGCCAGCAGCTTGAGTAGGCAGCTTAATCAGCCCCAGCATTTT
CDR3 protein: CASSLSRQLNQPQHF

V gene: TRBV7-2
J gene: TRBJ2-1
D gene: TRBD2
clone size: few
CDR3 DNA: TGTGCCAGCAGCTTCCCCGGCGAGCGGGAGGGATCCTACAATGAGCAGTTCTTC
CDR3 protein: CASSFPGEREGSYNEQFF

V gene: TRBV11-3
J gene: TRBJ2-1
D gene: TRBD2
clone size: many
CDR3 DNA: TGTGCCAGCAGCCCTCAGGTAGCGGGGCAGAATGAGCAGTTCTTC
CDR3 protein: CASSPQVAGQNEQFF

V gene: TRBV6-1
J gene: TRBJ2-7
D gene: NA
clone size: many
CDR3 DNA: TGTGCCAGCAGCGTCGCCCGGGACGGATCCTACGAGCAGTACTTC
CDR3 protein: CASSVARDGSYEQYF

V gene: TRBV20-1
J gene: TRBJ2-7
D gene: TRBD2
clone size: NA
CDR3 DNA: TGCAGTGCTAGTGTGGACGGACTAGCGGCAAACAACGAGCAGTACTTC
CDR3 protein: CSASVDGLAANNEQYF

V gene: TRBV24-1
J gene: TRBJ2-1
D gene: NA
clone size: many
CDR3 DNA: TGTGCCACCAGTGGAATGGGGGACTTGGTATACAATGAGCAGTTCTTC
CDR3 protein: CATSGMGDLVYNEQFF

V gene: TRBV2
J gene: TRBJ1-5
D gene: NA
clone size: few
CDR3 DNA: TGTGCCAGCAGTGCGGGCTACGGAGACACCTCGGCCCAGCATTTT
CDR3 protein: CASSAGYGDTSAQHF

V gene: TRBV12-5
J gene: TRBJ1-1
D gene: NA
clone size: many
CDR3 DNA: TGTGCTAGTGGTTTGGTAGGAGAAGGGAACACTGAAGCTTTCTTT
CDR3 protein: CASGLVGEGNTEAFF

V gene: TRBV29-1
J gene: TRBJ2-3
D gene: NA
clone size: many
CDR3 DNA: TGCAGCGTTGATGGGCTGGCGGGACCCACAGATACGCAGTATTTT
CDR3 protein: CSVDGLAGPTDTQYF

V gene: TRBV9
J gene: TRBJ1-2
D gene: NA
clone size: few
CDR3 DNA: TGTGCCAGCAGCGGAGCAGGGGTCTATGGCTACACCTTC
CDR3 protein: CASSGAGVYGYTF

V gene: TRBV25-1
J gene: TRBJ2-7
D gene: NA
clone size: NA
CDR3 DNA: TGTGCCAGCAGTGACCACAGTACCTACGAGCAGTACTTC
CDR3 protein: CASSDHSTYEQYF

V gene: TRBV6-2/TRBV6-3
J gene: TRBJ2-1
D gene: NA
clone size: NA
CDR3 DNA: TGTGCCGCGGAGCGGACCCCCAATGAGCAGTTCTTC
CDR3 protein: CAAERTPNEQFF

V gene: TRBV15
J gene: TRBJ1-4
D gene: TRBD1
clone size: few
CDR3 DNA: TGTGCCACCAGCAGAGCAGGACAGGGCGGCGATGAAAAACTGTTTTTT
CDR3 protein: CATSRAGQGGDEKLFF

V gene: TRBV20-1
J gene: TRBJ2-2
D gene: TRBD2
clone size: NA
CDR3 DNA: TGCAGTGCTAGAGCAGGGCTAGCGGGAGGCGTCACCGGGGAGCTGTTTTTT
CDR3 protein: CSARAGLAGGVTGELFF

V gene: TRBV7-2
J gene: TRBJ2-1
D gene: NA
clone size: many
CDR3 DNA: TGTGCCAGTCGGAACGGCCGTAATGAGCAGTTCTTC
CDR3 protein: CASRNGRNEQFF

V gene: TRBV4-2
J gene: TRBJ1-2
D gene: NA
clone size: many
CDR3 DNA: TGTGCCAGCAGCCAAGAGGACCCCAGGTATGGCTACACCTTC
CDR3 protein: CASSQEDPRYGYTF

V gene: TRBV6-1
J gene: TRBJ1-1
D gene: NA
clone size: many
CDR3 DNA: TGTGCCAGCAGAACGGACGACAACACTGAAGCTTTCTTT
CDR3 protein: CASRTDDNTEAFF

V gene: TRBV7-2
J gene: TRBJ1-6
D gene: NA
clone size: many
CDR3 DNA: TGTGCCAGCAGCTCTTCTATCCCAGGGGATTCACCCCTCCACTTT
CDR3 protein: CASSSSIPGDSPLHF

V gene: TRBV19
J gene: TRBJ2-7
D gene: NA
clone size: few
CDR3 DNA: TGTGCCAGTAGTATCACGGTCCGGTACGAGCAGTACTTC
CDR3 protein: CASSITVRYEQYF

V gene: TRBV5-4
J gene: TRBJ2-7
D gene: NA
clone size: NA
CDR3 DNA: TGTGCCAGCAGCTGGGAACTAACCGGGACCTACGAGCAGTACTTC
CDR3 protein: CASSWELTGTYEQYF

V gene: TRBV27
J gene: TRBJ1-2
D gene: NA
clone size: many
CDR3 DNA: TGTGCCAGCACCCCAATCCCCAGGGGTTCGGGGGGCTACACCTTC
CDR3 protein: CASTPIPRGSGGYTF

V gene: TRBV19
J gene: TRBJ1-3
D gene: NA
clone size: many
CDR3 DNA: TGTGCCAGTACCACGACTCAGGATGTCGGAAACACCATATATTTT
CDR3 protein: CASTTTQDVGNTIYF

V gene: TRBV12-3/TRBV12-4
J gene: TRBJ2-1
D gene: NA
clone size: many
CDR3 DNA: TGTGCCAGCTCGATGGCTTTTGAGGACAATGAGCAGTTCTTC
CDR3 protein: CASSMAFEDNEQFF

V gene: TRBV29-1
J gene: TRBJ1-3
D gene: TRBD1
clone size: few
CDR3 DNA: TGCAGCGTTGACACCGGGACAGGGTGGGGCTCCTCTGGAAACACCATATATTTT
CDR3 protein: CSVDTGTGWGSSGNTIYF

V gene: TRBV10-3
J gene: TRBJ2-7
D gene: TRBD1
clone size: NA
CDR3 DNA: TGTGCCATCAGTGAGGACAGGGGGGAGCAGTACTTC
CDR3 protein: CAISEDRGEQYF

V gene: TRBV27
J gene: TRBJ2-6
D gene: NA
clone size: many
CDR3 DNA: TGTGCCAGCAGTACCCGGGACGGAATCTTCTCTGGGGCCAACGTCCTGACTTTC
CDR3 protein: CASSTRDGIFSGANVLTF

V gene: TRBV7-2
J gene: TRBJ2-2
D gene: NA
clone size: many
CDR3 DNA: TGTGCCAGCAGCTTAGAGAGTAGCACCGGGGAGCTGTTTTTT
CDR3 protein: CASSLESSTGELFF

V gene: TRBV12-5
J gene: TRBJ2-5
D gene: TRBD2
clone size: many
CDR3 DNA: TGTGCTAGTGGTTTGGTACCCCTGGGACTAGCGGGAGTTTTAGCGGGTGAGACCCAGTACTTC
CDR3 protein: CASGLVPLGLAGVLAGETQYF

V gene: TRBV6-1
J gene: TRBJ2-7
D gene: TRBD2
clone size: many
CDR3 DNA: TGTGCCAGCAGGCGTCTAGCGGGAGGGCCGATGCGAAGCGAGCAGTACTTC
CDR3 protein: CASRRLAGGPMRSEQYF

V gene: TRBV5-1
J gene: TRBJ2-1
D gene: NA
clone size: NA
CDR3 DNA: TGCGCCAGCAGCTTGGGCGGGGAGACTCAGTTCTTC
CDR3 protein: CASSLGGETQFF

V gene: TRBV27
J gene: TRBJ2-1
D gene: TRBD2
clone size: many
CDR3 DNA: TGTGCCAGCAGTTTACTAGCGGGAAGCGATGAGCAGTTCTTC
CDR3 protein: CASSLLAGSDEQFF

V gene: TRBV30
J gene: TRBJ2-7
D gene: NA
clone size: many
CDR3 DNA: TGTGCCTGGACACACGTCAGCTCCTACGAGCAGTACTTC
CDR3 protein: CAWTHVSSYEQYF

V gene: TRBV6-1
J gene: TRBJ2-2
D gene: NA
clone size: many
CDR3 DNA: TGTGCCAGCAGTCTCAGACAGACCACCGGGGAGCTGTTTTTT
CDR3 protein: CASSLRQTTGELFF

V gene: TRBV7-9
J gene: TRBJ1-1
D gene: NA
clone size: many
CDR3 DNA: TGTGCCAGCAGCTTGGAGGCGAACACTGAAGCTTTCTTT
CDR3 protein: CASSLEANTEAFF

V gene: TRBV25-1
J gene: TRBJ2-7
D gene: NA
clone size: few
CDR3 DNA: TGTGCCGGCAACCGAATGGGCGAGCAGTACTTC
CDR3 protein: CAGNRMGEQYF

V gene: TRBV2
J gene: TRBJ1-2
D gene: NA
clone size: NA
CDR3 DNA: TGTGCCAGCAATTATTTCGGTGGGGACTATGGCTACACCTTC
CDR3 protein: CASNYFGGDYGYTF

V gene: TRBV11-2
J gene: TRBJ1-2
D gene: NA
clone size: many
CDR3 DNA: TGTGCCAGCAGCTTAGACTATACAGGGTCGGGTCATGATGGCTACACCTTC
CDR3 protein: CASSLDYTGSGHDGYTF

V gene: TRBV5-1
J gene: TRBJ1-4
D gene: NA
clone size: few
CDR3 DNA: TGCGCCAGCAGCTTGTCAGGGGCAACTAATGAAAAACTGTTTTTT
CDR3 protein: CASSLSGATNEKLFF

V gene: TRBV12-3/TRBV12-4
J gene: TRBJ2-5
D gene: TRBD2
clone size: many
CDR3 DNA: TGTGCCAGCAGTTTAGGGGCGGGAGTAGGACAAGAGACCCAGTACTTC
CDR3 protein: CASSLGAGVGQETQYF

V gene: TRBV6-1
J gene: TRBJ1-2
D gene: NA
clone size: NA
CDR3 DNA: TGTGCCAGCAGCCCGAATCTCTATGGCTACACCTTC
CDR3 protein: CASSPNLYGYTF